Listed below are T cell receptor beta chains from one sample, sequenced in a study of T cells in localized non-small cell lung cancer. Profiled with immunoSEQ multiplex PCR; TCRdb holds only in-frame clones, not every one. Among nearly 25,000 clones listed, roughly 90% were seen once. The input for sequencing was peripheral blood, taken before any cancer treatment. Receptors were obtained from a man aged 35-69 years with stage III squamous cell lung carcinoma. CDR3s include the opening cysteine and the closing phenylalanine or tryptophan. A D gene is named only where the DNA matches it firmly. Expanded clones are given a class, and other clones once, few, many or no size at all.

V	size	J	D	CDR3	DNA
TRBV4-3	.	TRBJ1-1	TRBD1	CASSPSDRGTEAFF	TGCGCCAGCAGCCCGTCCGACAGGGGGACTGAAGCTTTCTTT
TRBV6-5	.	TRBJ1-2	TRBD1	CASSYIRTGGGYGYTF	TGTGCCAGCAGTTACATCCGGACAGGGGGCGGATATGGCTACACCTTC
TRBV7-9	.	TRBJ1-1	TRBD1	CASSLGVTGDHTEAFF	TGTGCCAGCAGCTTAGGGGTAACAGGGGACCACACTGAAGCTTTCTTT
TRBV6-5	.	TRBJ2-2	.	CASSYSGNTGELFF	TGTGCCAGCAGTTACTCGGGGAACACCGGGGAGCTGTTTTTT
TRBV5-1	.	TRBJ1-1	.	CASRKGITEAFF	TGCGCCAGCAGGAAGGGGATCACTGAAGCTTTCTTT
TRBV2	.	TRBJ1-2	.	CASSVISWGANYGYTF	TGTGCCAGCAGTGTCATATCTTGGGGGGCTAACTATGGCTACACCTTC
TRBV19	once	TRBJ2-4	.	CASSPLPDIVAKNIQYF	TGTGCCAGTAGTCCCCTACCGGATATTGTAGCCAAAAACATTCAGTACTTC
TRBV4-1	.	TRBJ2-3	TRBD2	CASSQVGLAGSTDTQYF	TGCGCCAGCAGCCAAGTAGGACTAGCGGGGAGCACAGATACGCAGTATTTT
TRBV7-7	.	TRBJ2-2	.	CASSPSGAVTGELFF	TGTGCCAGCAGCCCCTCGGGAGCCGTCACCGGGGAGCTGTTTTTT
TRBV18	few	TRBJ2-7	.	CASSHWDKYYEQYF	TGTGCCAGCTCACACTGGGACAAGTACTACGAGCAGTACTTC
TRBV7-2	.	TRBJ2-7	.	CASSLAYGSGSWQYF	TGTGCCAGCAGCTTAGCGTACGGATCTGGGAGTTGGCAGTACTTC
TRBV4-1	.	TRBJ2-1	.	CASSQGSSYNEQFF	TGCGCCAGCAGCCAGGGCAGCTCCTACAATGAGCAGTTCTTC
TRBV2	.	TRBJ2-7	.	CANARGESREQYF	TGTGCCAACGCCAGGGGGGAAAGCAGGGAGCAGTACTTC
TRBV27	.	TRBJ1-1	.	CASNRQGPNTEAFF	TGTGCCAGCAATCGGCAGGGTCCGAACACTGAAGCTTTCTTT
TRBV21-1	.	TRBJ2-7	.	CASIRDRAHEQYF	TGTGCCAGCATCCGGGACAGGGCCCACGAGCAGTACTTC
TRBV30	.	TRBJ1-1	TRBD1	CAWSTGTGVGEAFF	TGTGCCTGGAGTACCGGGACAGGGGTGGGGGAAGCTTTCTTT
TRBV9	.	TRBJ1-1	.	CASSVDGTTPFF	TGTGCCAGCAGCGTTGATGGGACAACGCCTTTCTTT
TRBV7-6	.	TRBJ1-6	TRBD1	CASSLGQGGSPLHF	TGTGCCAGCAGCTTAGGACAGGGTGGTTCACCCCTCCACTTT
TRBV28	.	TRBJ2-3	TRBD2	CASSSQAGGVDTQYF	TGTGCCAGCAGTTCTCAAGCGGGAGGAGTGGATACGCAGTATTTT
TRBV30	.	TRBJ2-7	TRBD2	CAWGLAGNYEQYF	TGTGCCTGGGGACTAGCGGGGAACTACGAGCAGTACTTC
TRBV19	.	TRBJ1-6	.	CASSEGNSPLHF	TGTGCCAGTAGTGAGGGAAATTCACCCCTCCACTTT
TRBV9	.	TRBJ2-2	.	CASSVVGSMNTGELFF	TGTGCCAGCAGCGTAGTGGGTAGCATGAACACCGGGGAGCTGTTTTTT
TRBV19	.	TRBJ2-1	.	CASSIAGDSYNEQFF	TGTGCCAGTAGTATAGCGGGGGACTCCTACAATGAGCAGTTCTTC
TRBV19	once	TRBJ2-2	.	CASRVYRSDTGELFF	TGTGCCAGTAGGGTATACAGGTCGGACACCGGGGAGCTGTTTTTT
TRBV7-2	once	TRBJ2-7	.	CASSLDTGPIRSEQYF	TGTGCCAGCAGCTTAGATACAGGCCCAATTCGTAGCGAGCAGTACTTC
TRBV7-2	.	TRBJ2-5	.	CANRKLGGGETQYF	TGTGCCAACAGGAAATTGGGGGGAGGAGAGACCCAGTACTTC
TRBV28	once	TRBJ1-3	TRBD1	CASSLVAGGLGNTIYF	TGTGCCAGCAGTTTAGTGGCAGGGGGCCTCGGAAACACCATATATTTT
TRBV6-5	.	TRBJ1-1	.	CASSYPGPKNTEAFF	TGTGCCAGCAGTTACCCGGGACCGAAGAACACTGAAGCTTTCTTT
TRBV15	once	TRBJ1-1	TRBD1	CATSRVRQGPNTEAFF	TGTGCCACCAGCAGGGTCAGACAGGGACCTAACACTGAAGCTTTCTTT
TRBV6-1	.	TRBJ1-2	TRBD1	CAIDREVIYGYTF	TGTGCCATAGACAGGGAGGTGATCTATGGCTACACCTTC
TRBV28	.	TRBJ2-7	TRBD2	CASRGLAGRNEQYF	TGTGCCAGCAGAGGACTAGCGGGGAGGAACGAGCAGTACTTC
TRBV10-3	.	TRBJ2-1	TRBD2	CAISALVGGEGEQFF	TGTGCCATCAGTGCCCTTGTCGGGGGGGAGGGTGAGCAGTTCTTC
TRBV9	.	TRBJ1-1	TRBD1	CASSPGTGATEAFF	TGTGCCAGCAGCCCAGGTACAGGGGCCACTGAAGCTTTCTTT